This TCR beta chain was obtained from a study of shared clonotypes between healthy human individuals. Study overall: A couple of female and a few male donors aged 18 to 49 were enrolled.

CDR3 size: 14 residues. Germline CDR1 MNHNS, CDR2 SASEGT. Losses at the gene ends were 8 bases for V and 0 bases for J; bases not matched to a gene: 7. The deep-level immunoSEQ assay was used. PCR replicates performed on unsorted PBMC used approximately 320 ng DNA, approximately 33,000 T cell genomes. Sequencing used immunoSEQ multiplex PCR; TCRdb keeps in-frame clones, though not all of them. The sample lists a few hundred thousand clones, around 78% occurring once. When samples were unsorted, tens of millions of PBMCs were used for genomic DNA. The receptor's source is a woman aged 40 to 50 in good health. Some clones in this sample may be carry-over from other donors' samples. Sequenced material: PBMCs. This chain connects TRBV6-1 to TRBJ2-7; 7 bases agree with TRBD2. The CDR3 region is CASVREGSSYEQYF. The CDR3 nucleotides are TGTGCCAGCGTTAGGGAGGGAAGCTCCTACGAGCAGTACTTC.